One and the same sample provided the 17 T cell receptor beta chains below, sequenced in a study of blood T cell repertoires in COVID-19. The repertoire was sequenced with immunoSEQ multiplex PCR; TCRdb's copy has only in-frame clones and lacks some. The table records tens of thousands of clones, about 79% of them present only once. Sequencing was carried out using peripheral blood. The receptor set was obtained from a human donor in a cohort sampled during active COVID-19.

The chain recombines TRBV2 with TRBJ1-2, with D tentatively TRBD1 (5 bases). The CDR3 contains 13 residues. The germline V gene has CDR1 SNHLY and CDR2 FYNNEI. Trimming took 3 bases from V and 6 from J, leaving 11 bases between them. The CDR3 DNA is TGTGCCAGCAGTGAGGGTCAGGGTGATGGCTACACCTTC. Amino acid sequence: CASSEGQGDGYTF. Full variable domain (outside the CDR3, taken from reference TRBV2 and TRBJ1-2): EPEVTQTPSHQVTQMGQEVILRCVPISNHLYFYWYRQILGQKVEFLVSFYNNEISEKSEIFDDQFSVERPDGSNFTLKIRSTKLEDSAMYFCASSEGQGDGYTFGSGTRLTVV.

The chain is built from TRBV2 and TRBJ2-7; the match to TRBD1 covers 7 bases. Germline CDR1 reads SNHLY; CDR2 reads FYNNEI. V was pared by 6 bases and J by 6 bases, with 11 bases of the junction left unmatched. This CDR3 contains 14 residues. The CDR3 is CASRQWTGSSEQYF. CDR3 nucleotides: TGTGCCAGCAGGCAATGGACAGGCTCAAGCGAGCAGTACTTC. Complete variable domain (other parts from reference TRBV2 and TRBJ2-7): EPEVTQTPSHQVTQMGQEVILRCVPISNHLYFYWYRQILGQKVEFLVSFYNNEISEKSEIFDDQFSVERPDGSNFTLKIRSTKLEDSAMYFCASRQWTGSSEQYFGPGTRLTVT.

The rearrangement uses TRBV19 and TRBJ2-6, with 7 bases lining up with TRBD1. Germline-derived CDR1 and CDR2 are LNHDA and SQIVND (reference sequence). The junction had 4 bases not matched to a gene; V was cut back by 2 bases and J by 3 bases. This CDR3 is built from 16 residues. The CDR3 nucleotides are TGTGCCAGTAGTATACCCAACAGGGGTGGGGCCAACGTCCTGACTTTC. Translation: CASSIPNRGGANVLTF.

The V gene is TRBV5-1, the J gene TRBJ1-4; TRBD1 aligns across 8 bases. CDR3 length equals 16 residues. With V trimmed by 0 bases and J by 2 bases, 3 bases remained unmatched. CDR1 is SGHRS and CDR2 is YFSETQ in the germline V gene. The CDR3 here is CASSLGQGMTNEKLFF. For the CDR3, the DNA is TGCGCCAGCAGCTTGGGACAGGGGATGACTAATGAAAAACTGTTTTTT.

In DNA form, the CDR3 reads TGTGCCAGCAGTGTTAGCGCGAGCTCCTACGAGCAGTACTTC. Translating it yields CASSVSASSYEQYF. The J gene is TRBJ2-7, the V gene TRBV2; maybe TRBD2 (5 bases). Germline loops: CDR1 SNHLY, CDR2 FYNNEI. CDR3 length: 14 residues. The germline V and J ends were trimmed by 4 bases and 0 bases, with 10 bases remaining between them.

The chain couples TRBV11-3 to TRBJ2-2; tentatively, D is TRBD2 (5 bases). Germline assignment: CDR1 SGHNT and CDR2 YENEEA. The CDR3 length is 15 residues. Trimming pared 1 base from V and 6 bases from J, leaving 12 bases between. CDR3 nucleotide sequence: TGTGCCAGCAGCTTAGCGGGGAGCGGAGCCGGGGAGCTGTTTTTT. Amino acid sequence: CASSLAGSGAGELFF.

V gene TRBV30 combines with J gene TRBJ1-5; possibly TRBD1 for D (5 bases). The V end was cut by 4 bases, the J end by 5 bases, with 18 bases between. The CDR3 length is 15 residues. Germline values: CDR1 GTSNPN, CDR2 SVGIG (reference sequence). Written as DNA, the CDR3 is TGTGCCTGGAAGGAGGGGCGAGCTGGGCATCAGCCCCAGCATTTT. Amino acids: CAWKEGRAGHQPQHF.

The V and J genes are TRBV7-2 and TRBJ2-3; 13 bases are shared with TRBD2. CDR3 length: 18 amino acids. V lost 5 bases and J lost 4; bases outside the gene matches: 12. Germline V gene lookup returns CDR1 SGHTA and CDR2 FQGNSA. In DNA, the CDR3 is TGTGCCAGCAGCCCAAAACTAGCGGGAGGGCTCGGATCAGATACGCAGTATTTT. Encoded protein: CASSPKLAGGLGSDTQYF.

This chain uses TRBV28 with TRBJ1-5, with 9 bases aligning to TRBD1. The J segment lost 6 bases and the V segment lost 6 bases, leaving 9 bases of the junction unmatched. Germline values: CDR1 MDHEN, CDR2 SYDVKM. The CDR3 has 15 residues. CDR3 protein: CASSITGGRAQPQHF. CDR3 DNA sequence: TGTGCCAGCAGCATAACAGGGGGCCGGGCTCAGCCCCAGCATTTT.

CDR3 DNA: TGTGCCAGCAGTTGGGCAGGGAACTATGGCTACACCTTC. Amino acid sequence: CASSWAGNYGYTF. The V call is TRBV6-5, the J call TRBJ1-2; maybe TRBD1 (5 bases). This CDR3 comprises 13 residues. Trimming cost V 4 bases and J 2 bases, with 8 bases left between them. Germline lookup yields CDR1 MNHEY and CDR2 SVGAGI.

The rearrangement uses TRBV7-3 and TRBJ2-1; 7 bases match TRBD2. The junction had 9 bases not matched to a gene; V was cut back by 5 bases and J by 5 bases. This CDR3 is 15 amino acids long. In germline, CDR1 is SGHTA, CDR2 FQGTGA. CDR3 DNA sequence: TGTGCCAGCAGCGCTGCCACTAGCGCTAACAATGAGCAGTTCTTC. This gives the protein CASSAATSANNEQFF.

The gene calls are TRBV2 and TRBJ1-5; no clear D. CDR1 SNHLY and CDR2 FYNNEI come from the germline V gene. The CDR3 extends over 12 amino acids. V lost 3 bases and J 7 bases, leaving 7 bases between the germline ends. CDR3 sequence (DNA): TGTGCCAGCAGTGATTCCTCCCAGCCCCAGCATTTT. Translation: CASSDSSQPQHF. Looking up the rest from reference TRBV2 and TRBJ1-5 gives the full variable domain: EPEVTQTPSHQVTQMGQEVILRCVPISNHLYFYWYRQILGQKVEFLVSFYNNEISEKSEIFDDQFSVERPDGSNFTLKIRSTKLEDSAMYFCASSDSSQPQHFGDGTRLSIL.

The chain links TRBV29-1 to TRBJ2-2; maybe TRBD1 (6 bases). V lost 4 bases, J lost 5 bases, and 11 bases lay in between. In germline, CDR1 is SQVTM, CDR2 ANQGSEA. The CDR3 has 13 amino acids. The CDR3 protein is CSVAGQRTGELFF. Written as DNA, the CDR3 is TGCAGCGTTGCTGGACAGAGGACCGGGGAGCTGTTTTTT.

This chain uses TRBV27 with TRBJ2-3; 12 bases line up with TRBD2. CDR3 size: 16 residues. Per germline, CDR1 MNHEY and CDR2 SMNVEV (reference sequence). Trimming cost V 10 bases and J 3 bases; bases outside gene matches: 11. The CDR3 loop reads CATFPLTSGRTDTQYF. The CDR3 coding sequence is TGTGCCACCTTCCCGCTTACTAGCGGGAGGACAGATACGCAGTATTTT.

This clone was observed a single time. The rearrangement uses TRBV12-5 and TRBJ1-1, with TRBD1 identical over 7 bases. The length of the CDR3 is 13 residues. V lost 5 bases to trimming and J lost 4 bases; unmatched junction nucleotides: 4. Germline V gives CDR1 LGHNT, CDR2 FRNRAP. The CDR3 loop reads CASGDQGGTEAFF. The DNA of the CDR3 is TGTGCTAGTGGTGATCAGGGGGGCACTGAAGCTTTCTTT. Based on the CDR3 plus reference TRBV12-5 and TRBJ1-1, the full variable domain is DARVTQTPRHKVTEMGQEVTMRCQPILGHNTVFWYRQTMMQGLELLAYFRNRAPLDDSGMPKDRFSAEMPDATLATLKIQPSEPRDSAVYFCASGDQGGTEAFFGQGTRLTVV.

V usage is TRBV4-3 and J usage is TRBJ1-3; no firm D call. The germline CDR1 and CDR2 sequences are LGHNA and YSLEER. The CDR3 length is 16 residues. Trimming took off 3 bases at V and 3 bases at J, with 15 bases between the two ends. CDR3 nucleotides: TGCGCCAGCAGCCAGGTCGCAGGTTTTAATGGAAACACCATATATTTT. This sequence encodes CASSQVAGFNGNTIYF.

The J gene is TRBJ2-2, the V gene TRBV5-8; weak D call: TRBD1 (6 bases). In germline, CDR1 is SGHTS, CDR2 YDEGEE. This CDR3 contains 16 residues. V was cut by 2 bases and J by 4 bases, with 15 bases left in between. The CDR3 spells CASSFRDTIITGELFF. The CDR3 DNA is TGTGCCAGCAGCTTCCGGGACACGATAATCACCGGGGAGCTGTTTTTT. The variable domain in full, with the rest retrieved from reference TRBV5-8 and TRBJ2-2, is EAGVTQSPTHLIKTRGQQATLRCSPISGHTSVYWYQQALGLGLQFLLWYDEGEERNRGNFPPRFSGRQFPNYSSELNVNALELEDSALYLCASSFRDTIITGELFFGEGSRLTVL.